Shown below are 4 T cell receptor beta chains from a single sample sequenced in a study of PD-L1 blockade in urothelial cancer. Here immunoSEQ multiplex PCR was the method, and the copy in TCRdb shows in-frame clones only, minus some. The sample yields about 63,000 clones, roughly 81% seen once. Described time point: pretreatment peripheral blood. The material sequenced was PBMCs, taken around atezolizumab (anti-PD-L1) treatment. These TCRs come from a man in his 70s with urothelial cancer.

The CDR3 region is CAISEQTDTQYF. As DNA, the CDR3 is TGTGCCATCAGTGAGCAGACAGATACGCAGTATTTT. V and J are TRBV10-3 and TRBJ2-3; D is undetermined. Germline V gene lookup returns CDR1 ENHRY and CDR2 SYGVKD. V was cut by 2 bases and J by 3 bases, with 3 bases left in between. The CDR3 extends over 12 amino acids.

This chain connects TRBV19 to TRBJ1-6, with TRBD1 as a possible D gene (5 bases). This CDR3 is built from 18 residues. Germline-derived CDR1 and CDR2 are LNHDA and SQIVND (reference sequence). The V end was cut by 2 bases, the J end by 6 bases, with 20 bases between. The CDR3 loop reads CASSIRHPRGSVNSPLHF. The DNA of the CDR3 is TGTGCCAGTAGTATACGACATCCCCGGGGGTCGGTTAATTCACCCCTCCACTTT.

The chain joins TRBV28 to TRBJ1-1; no firm D call. V gave up 5 bases and J gave up 9 bases, with 16 bases separating them. Per the germline V gene, CDR1 is MDHEN and CDR2 is SYDVKM. The CDR3 totals 13 residues. The CDR3 loop reads CASSPSEGRKAFF. The CDR3 DNA reads as TGTGCCAGCAGTCCCTCCGAGGGAAGGAAAGCTTTCTTT.

This clone is a singleton in its sample. V and J are TRBV5-1 and TRBJ2-7; 7 nucleotides agree with TRBD1. Germline V gene lookup returns CDR1 SGHRS and CDR2 YFSETQ. Trimming removed 0 bases from V and 3 bases from J; junction bases left unmatched: 6. The CDR3 has 15 amino acids. The CDR3 reads CASSLDPGGNYEQYF. CDR3 bases: TGCGCCAGCAGCTTGGATCCAGGGGGAAACTACGAGCAGTACTTC.